This paragraph reports one T cell receptor beta chain. CDR3 length equals 15 residues. This table comes from immunoSEQ multiplex PCR, and its TCRdb copy is limited to in-frame clones, with some not included. The sample has tens of thousands of clones; 70% to 90% are singletons. This entry is derived from a study of blood T cell repertoires in COVID-19. The chain couples TRBV21-1 to TRBJ2-1; the table's TRBD2 call for D was not verified on the DNA. TRBV21-1 is recorded as a pseudogene. This sequence originates from a man in his sixties or seventies with active or convalescent COVID-19. Specimen: peripheral blood. DNA of the CDR3: TGTGCCAGCAGCAAATCCCAGCGGGGGGTTCATGAGCAGTTCTTC. This gives the protein CASSKSQRGVHEQFF.